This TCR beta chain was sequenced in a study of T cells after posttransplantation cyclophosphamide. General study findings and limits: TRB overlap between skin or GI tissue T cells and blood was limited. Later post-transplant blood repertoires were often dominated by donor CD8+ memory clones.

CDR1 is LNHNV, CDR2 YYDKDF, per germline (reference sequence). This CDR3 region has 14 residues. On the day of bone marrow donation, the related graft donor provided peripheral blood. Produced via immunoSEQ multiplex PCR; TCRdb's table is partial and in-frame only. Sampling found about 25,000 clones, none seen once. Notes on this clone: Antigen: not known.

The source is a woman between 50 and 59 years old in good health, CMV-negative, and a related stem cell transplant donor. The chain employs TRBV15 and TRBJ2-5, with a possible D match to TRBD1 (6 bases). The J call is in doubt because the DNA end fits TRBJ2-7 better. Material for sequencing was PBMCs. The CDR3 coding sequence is TGTGCCACCAGCAGAGAGCTACAGGGCTACGAGCAGTACTTC. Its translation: CATSRELQGYEQYF.